Presented here are 24 T cell receptor beta chains from one specimen sequenced in a study of a mutant IDH1 vaccine in newly diagnosed glioma. These receptors' antigens are unknown. TCRdb's table, derived via immunoSEQ multiplex PCR, lists solely in-frame clones and lacks some. The sample yields about 32,000 clones, more than 75% seen once. Sample time point: week 35, safety follow-up. Vaccinated patients received 300 ug of mutant IDH1 20-mer peptide per dose, with topical imiquimod. The material sequenced was PBMCs, taken from a glioma patient whose treatment included an IDH1 peptide vaccine. These receptors all stem from a woman in her thirties or forties with glioma.

The rearrangement uses TRBV7-3 and TRBJ1-2; 10 positions match TRBD1. The CDR3 has 13 residues. The germline V gene has CDR1 SGHTA and CDR2 FQGTGA. J gave up 4 bases and V 10 bases, and 6 bases lay outside the gene matches. In DNA form, the CDR3 reads TGTGCCACAAGGGACAGGGGACTCTATGGCTACACCTTC. Amino acid sequence: CATRDRGLYGYTF.

Only one count was recorded for this clone. V gene TRBV27 combines with J gene TRBJ2-7; tentative D call: TRBD1 (6 bases). Trimming removed 3 bases at V and 4 bases at J, with 13 bases between. This CDR3 has 14 amino acids. CDR1 and CDR2 from the germline V gene are MNHEY and SMNVEV (reference sequence). CDR3 sequence (DNA): TGTGCCAGCAGTTTTGGGGGCGCAGGGTACGAGCAGTACTTC. Translated, it gives CASSFGGAGYEQYF.

The V call is TRBV6-1, the J call TRBJ2-7, with D possibly being TRBD1 (7 bases). The CDR3 has 11 amino acids. From germline, CDR1 is MNHNS and CDR2 SASEGT. V dropped 11 bases and J dropped 2 bases, with 10 bases sitting between them. DNA for the CDR3: TGTGCCGGGGGGACAGCCTACGAGCAGTACTTC. It specifies CAGGTAYEQYF.

The rearrangement uses TRBV30 and TRBJ1-3, with D possibly being TRBD1 (6 bases). V dropped 1 base and J dropped 9 bases, with 13 bases sitting between them. The CDR3 length is 13 residues. Per germline, CDR1 GTSNPN and CDR2 SVGIG (reference sequence). The DNA of the CDR3 is TGTGCCTGGAGTGAAATACAGGGAGGCACCATATATTTT. The encoded protein is CAWSEIQGGTIYF.

This clone was observed a few times. The CDR3 DNA follows: TGTGCCAGCAGCCGAAGACTAGCGGGGTTAGGAGATACGCAGTATTTT. Protein product: CASSRRLAGLGDTQYF. The chain uses TRBV7-2 and TRBJ2-3, with 11 bases aligning to TRBD2. Losses at the gene ends were 5 bases for V and 5 bases for J; bases not matched to a gene: 9. Germline CDR1 and CDR2: SGHTA and FQGNSA. The CDR3 sequence is 16 residues long.

This chain connects TRBV19 to TRBJ2-2; no clear D gene. This CDR3 region has 11 residues. V lost 3 bases, J lost 4 bases, and 0 bases lay in between. Germline assignment: CDR1 LNHDA and CDR2 SQIVND (reference sequence). The CDR3 spells CASSITGELFF. The CDR3 bases are TGTGCCAGTAGTATCACCGGGGAGCTGTTTTTT. Full variable domain (outside the CDR3, taken from reference TRBV19 and TRBJ2-2): DGGITQSPKYLFRKEGQNVTLSCEQNLNHDAMYWYRQDPGQGLRLIYYSQIVNDFQKGDIAEGYSVSREKKESFPLTVTSAQKNPTAFYLCASSITGELFFGEGSRLTVL.

This clone has just a few counts. The rearrangement links TRBV19 to TRBJ2-6, with D tentatively TRBD1 (6 bases). Germline-derived CDR1 and CDR2 are LNHDA and SQIVND (reference sequence). CDR3 size: 16 residues. Deletions cut 6 bases from V and 2 bases from J, with 14 bases between. CDR3 sequence: CASSTRTGTGANVLTF. The CDR3 DNA reads as TGTGCCAGTAGCACCCGAACAGGGACTGGGGCCAACGTCCTGACTTTC.

The rearrangement links TRBV5-1 to TRBJ2-7; possible D gene TRBD2, 5 bases. CDR3 length equals 11 residues. CDR1 and CDR2 from the germline V gene are SGHRS and YFSETQ. V was shortened by 6 bases and J by 2 bases, with 6 bases between the two germline ends. CDR3 DNA: TGCGCCAGCACCGGGGCCTACGAGCAGTACTTC. Its protein product is CASTGAYEQYF.

The chain has TRBV6-1 and TRBJ2-5, with D perhaps matching TRBD1 (6 bases). Germline V gene sequence: CDR1 MNHNS, CDR2 SASEGT. This CDR3 is 15 amino acids long. V was shortened by 4 bases and J by 3 bases, with 15 bases between the two germline ends. The CDR3 bases are TGTGCCAGCAGTGCTACCAGGGGTTCGGAAGAGACCCAGTACTTC. Translation: CASSATRGSEETQYF.

The CDR3 bases are TGCGCCAGCAGCTTGGGGGACGGAAGCACAGATACGCAGTATTTT. Its protein is CASSLGDGSTDTQYF. V is TRBV5-1 and J is TRBJ2-3; D may be TRBD1 or TRBD2 (5 bases each). Germline V gene data show CDR1 as SGHRS and CDR2 as YFSETQ. The CDR3 contains 15 residues. Trimming shortened V by 0 bases and J by 0 bases, and 8 bases separated the two germline ends.

The chain links TRBV9 to TRBJ2-3; 12 bases are shared with TRBD2. Germline CDR1 and CDR2: SGDLS and YYNGEE. V dropped 3 bases and J dropped 2; count of bases not matched to a gene: 4. This CDR3 has 16 residues. In nucleotides, the CDR3 is TGTGCCAGCAGCGGGGGGACTAGCGGGCTCACAGATACGCAGTATTTT. It yields the protein CASSGGTSGLTDTQYF.

V and J are TRBV25-1 and TRBJ1-1, with D possibly TRBD1 on 6 matching bases. V was pared by 5 bases and J by 6 bases, with 13 bases between. Germline CDR1 MGHDK, CDR2 SYGVNS. This CDR3 spans 13 amino acids. The CDR3 reads CASSLAGAAEAFF. The DNA for the CDR3 is TGTGCCAGCAGTTTAGCAGGGGCCGCTGAAGCTTTCTTT.

This clone was observed a single time. The rearrangement joins TRBV5-6 to TRBJ1-5; tentative D call: TRBD1 (5 bases). Trimming cost V 3 bases and J 3 bases, with 13 bases left between them. This CDR3 has 15 residues. Germline assignment: CDR1 SGHDT and CDR2 YYEEEE. CDR3 sequence reads: CASSWGRRVNQPQHF. The CDR3, as DNA: TGTGCCAGCAGCTGGGGACGGCGAGTCAATCAGCCCCAGCATTTT.

This clone was seen a handful of times. The genes are TRBV5-6 and TRBJ1-1; 9 nucleotides agree with TRBD1. This CDR3 comprises 15 residues. Germline loops: CDR1 SGHDT, CDR2 YYEEEE. After removal of 5 bases from V and 9 bases from J, the junction contained 14 bases not matched to a gene. The CDR3 here is CASSSPGQGNRKAFF. CDR3 nucleotide sequence: TGTGCCAGCAGTTCCCCGGGACAGGGTAATAGGAAAGCTTTCTTT.

The CDR3 loop reads CASSYGGQGEEEETQYF. The CDR3 nucleotides are TGTGCCAGCAGTTACGGCGGACAGGGGGAAGAGGAAGAGACCCAGTACTTC. The chain is built from TRBV6-7 and TRBJ2-5; 10 nucleotides match TRBD1. TRBV6-7 is classed as an ORF, of uncertain function. The CDR3 is 17 amino acids. V shed 2 bases, J shed 3 bases, and the junction held 9 bases outside the gene matches.

V usage is TRBV5-6 and J usage is TRBJ2-1; D is perhaps TRBD2 (6 bases). The V gene lost 6 bases and the J gene lost 1 base, with 17 bases spanning the gap. The CDR3 runs 16 residues. Germline-derived CDR1 and CDR2 are SGHDT and YYEEEE. Here the CDR3 reads CASNPFVGGSYNEQFF. The CDR3 DNA reads as TGTGCCAGCAACCCCTTTGTTGGGGGGTCCTACAATGAGCAGTTCTTC.

The V gene is TRBV5-1, the J gene TRBJ1-2, with 8 bases that match TRBD1. V lost 2 bases, J lost 9 bases, and 9 bases stayed unmatched. CDR1 is SGHRS, CDR2 YFSETQ, per germline. This CDR3 comprises 14 residues. The CDR3 DNA sequence: TGCGCCAGCAGCTTCAAAGGACAGGGCGAGCGCTACACCTTC. This sequence encodes CASSFKGQGERYTF. The full variable domain, completed using reference TRBV5-1 and TRBJ1-2, is KAGVTQTPRYLIKTRGQQVTLSCSPISGHRSVSWYQQTPGQGLQFLFEYFSETQRNKGNFPGRFSGRQFSNSRSEMNVSTLELGDSALYLCASSFKGQGERYTFGSGTRLTVV.

The chain combines TRBV29-1 with TRBJ2-6, with unresolved D. V lost 8 bases and J lost 0, with 5 bases in between. Germline V gives CDR1 SQVTM, CDR2 ANQGSEA. The CDR3 consists of 12 residues. The CDR3 sequence is CSSSSGANVLTF. The CDR3 DNA reads TGCAGCTCGTCCTCTGGGGCCAACGTCCTGACTTTC. The whole variable domain, remainder taken from reference TRBV29-1 and TRBJ2-6, is SAVISQKPSRDICQRGTSLTIQCQVDSQVTMMFWYRQQPGQSLTLIATANQGSEATYESGFVIDKFPISRPNLTFSTLTVSNMSPEDSSIYLCSSSSGANVLTFGAGSRLTVL.

The rearrangement uses TRBV9 and TRBJ1-6; 7 nucleotides align to TRBD1. From germline, CDR1 is SGDLS and CDR2 YYNGEE. Trimming cost V 4 bases and J 4 bases; bases outside gene matches: 20. CDR3 size: 20 residues. The CDR3 DNA reads as TGTGCCAGCAGCTCCCGTAGCCCCCAGGGGGTAGGAGGGTATAATTCACCCCTCCACTTT. The encoded protein is CASSSRSPQGVGGYNSPLHF. The full variable domain, in which reference TRBV9 and TRBJ1-6 provide the parts outside the CDR3, is DSGVTQTPKHLITATGQRVTLRCSPRSGDLSVYWYQQSLDQGLQFLIQYYNGEERAKGNILERFSAQQFPDLHSELNLSSLELGDSALYFCASSSRSPQGVGGYNSPLHFGNGTRLTVT.

This chain uses TRBV19 with TRBJ2-7; D gene uncertain. Per the germline V gene, CDR1 is LNHDA and CDR2 is SQIVND (reference sequence). The CDR3 covers 17 residues. The V end lost 7 bases, the J end lost 2 bases, and 24 bases lay between the germline ends. The CDR3, as DNA: TGTGCCAGTACCGCGATCTGGCGGATGGACGGTCCCTACGAGCAGTACTTC. Encoded protein: CASTAIWRMDGPYEQYF. Based on the CDR3 plus reference TRBV19 and TRBJ2-7, the full variable domain is DGGITQSPKYLFRKEGQNVTLSCEQNLNHDAMYWYRQDPGQGLRLIYYSQIVNDFQKGDIAEGYSVSREKKESFPLTVTSAQKNPTAFYLCASTAIWRMDGPYEQYFGPGTRLTVT.

This chain uses TRBV18 with TRBJ1-1, with 10 bases aligning to TRBD1. V was pared by 3 bases and J by 4 bases, with 5 bases of the junction left unmatched. This CDR3 is 15 amino acids long. CDR1 is KGHSH and CDR2 is LQKENI in the germline V gene. CDR3 coding DNA: TGTGCCAGCTCACCTCCGACAGGGGGCATCACTGAAGCTTTCTTT. Protein: CASSPPTGGITEAFF.

This clone was found once. CDR3 sequence (DNA): TGTGCCAGCAGTGAAGGGGGGTACGGGACTCAAAAACTGTTTTTT. Protein product: CASSEGGYGTQKLFF. The chain couples TRBV6-1 to TRBJ1-4; tentatively, D is TRBD1 (5 bases). CDR3 length: 15 residues. Germline V CDR1 and CDR2: MNHNS, SASEGT. Trimming pared 1 base from V and 9 bases from J, leaving 15 bases between.

The CDR3 coding sequence is TGTGCCAGCAGCTTAGGTGCGTTGGCGGGGTCCTACAATGAGCAGTTCTTC. It is translated as CASSLGALAGSYNEQFF. V gene TRBV7-9 combines with J gene TRBJ2-1, with a weak D call TRBD2 (6 bases). Trimming removed 1 base at V and 1 base at J, with 14 bases between. The CDR3 extends over 17 amino acids. Germline lookup yields CDR1 SEHNR and CDR2 FQNEAQ (reference sequence).

This clone was seen only a few times. V gene TRBV30 combines with J gene TRBJ1-1, with 9 nucleotides matching TRBD1. CDR1 and CDR2 from the germline V gene are GTSNPN and SVGIG (reference sequence). CDR3 size: 13 residues. J lost 4 bases, V lost 2 bases, and 2 bases had no gene match. CDR3 in amino acids: CAWSRDRVTEAFF. In nucleotides, the CDR3 is TGTGCCTGGAGTCGGGACAGGGTCACTGAAGCTTTCTTT.